Included here is one T cell receptor beta chain sequence, with context. This clone has more than one count but fewer than ten. Its target antigen remains unknown. No much larger clone exists at a distance of one base, and base qualities are not known. V was cut back by 1 base and J by 2 bases, leaving a gap of 8 bases between them. Via the germline V gene (reference sequence), CDR1 is PRHDT and CDR2 FYEKMQ. From cysteine to phenylalanine, the CDR3 is 14 amino acids long. Left in the record is the CDR3 DNA by itself, 42 bases read in frame from the first base. Libraries came from the immunoSEQ multiplex PCR assay. For the multiplex PCR, a mixture combining 60 forward primers for TCR Vbeta segments and 13 reverse primers for TCR Jbeta segments was used. A multiplex PCR assay on genomic DNA amplified the CDR3 region of rearranged TCR beta genes. The amplified TCR beta libraries were sequenced on the Illumina HiSeq System as 87-base-pair reads. Per the authors' processing: In a later analysis, some 80 million unique TCR beta chains were counted across the 650 to 700 repertoires, and roughly 11 million of these chains were shared by at least two donors. To remove PCR and sequencing errors, raw reads were error-corrected and collapsed into unique sequences using a nearest-neighbor algorithm that merged closely related sequences. Alignment of CDR3 sequences to IMGT reference sequences was used to assign V, D and J gene segments. For a sequence to be retained, at least a six-nucleotide match to both a V gene segment and a J gene segment was required. A rearrangement counted as productive if the CDR3 had no stop codons and remained in frame with V and J, and every other rearrangement counted as non-productive. CDR3 was defined by IMGT convention, running from the second conserved V-encoded cysteine to the conserved J-encoded phenylalanine. The earlier analysis of some 540 of the donors excluded any sequence lacking an unambiguous match to a single V gene segment. An earlier analysis of a few hundred of the donors called V segments functional above 56.7% productive rearrangements and segregating when the between-donor standard deviation exceeded 5%. A statistical classification framework was built for diagnosing cytomegalovirus status from the catalog of TCR beta chain sequences. In a later analysis, V and J genes were assigned by comparing TCR nucleotide sequences against IMGT/GENE-DB human TR gene sequences. A later analysis assigned CDR3 sequences and most-parsimonious VDJ recombination scenarios with the TCRdist pipeline. In a later analysis, every TCR beta chain was defined by the combination of its CDR3 amino acid sequence and its V-gene family, and reads without a unique V-gene family were dropped. To address suspected cross-contamination and a sequencing artifact, a later analysis removed a few hundred highly shared, low-generation-probability nucleotide sequences. In a later analysis, a clonal expansion index was calculated for each public chain from normalized within-repertoire ranks of inferred template counts. Generation probabilities in a later analysis came from a VDJ recombination model fitted to out-of-frame rearrangements, and those results were checked against IGoR. A later analysis scored TCR-TCR, TCR-HLA and TCR-CMV co-occurrence with hypergeometric tests, applying a repertoire-size bias correction to TCR pairs. False discovery rates were estimated in a later analysis by permuting HLA or CMV assignments 20 times. In a later analysis, co-occurring TCRs were grouped using DBSCAN, and TCRdist sequence similarity was added for clustering within HLA-allele-positive subsets. For co-occurrence clustering, repertoires with fewer than 30,000 or more than 120,000 public chains were excluded, along with 5 or 6 repertoires with anomalous nucleotide sharing. Entries here come from immuneACCESS through TCRdb and include only in-frame sequences with V and J called. Some clones fail to appear in such tables; in the studies checked, an unresolved V gene covers under half of the shortfall, and the cause of the remainder is unknown. V and J calls and clone size follow that table, whereas D and trimming were derived from the DNA. This sample is represented by fewer than 200,000 clones; roughly 80% of them were singletons. Roughly 1.6% of the sample goes to the ten largest clones.

The source of the sample is a study of cytomegalovirus exposure and HLA in healthy donors (dated by TCRdb to the late 2010s). Notes on the research overall: In an earlier analysis of several hundred of the donors, 276 Gb of sequence data and 100 million or so unique TCR beta sequences from 180 million or so T cells were reported. Around 300 gigabases of sequencing data and some 85 million unique TCR sequences were included in an early release covering roughly 600 HLA-typed donors. The genetic ancestry cluster associated with self-reported Caucasian donors included 81% of the 398 genotyped donors. The study aimed to test whether cataloging public T cell receptors could reveal signatures of past pathogen exposure. Using immunosequencing, the study profiled T cell repertoires from fewer than 700 subjects and related those repertoires to cytomegalovirus serostatus. A separate validation cohort of roughly 120 different subjects was used in addition to the approximately 700-subject first cohort. The study combined high-throughput TCR immunosequencing, statistical association of individual TCRs with disease status, and machine learning to predict cytomegalovirus infection status. To study patterns of TCR occurrence, a later analysis re-analyzed previously published TCR beta repertoires from several hundred donors and added high-resolution HLA genotyping. The later analysis used no new phenotypic data to find candidate immune exposures, relying instead on TCR beta sequences and their occurrence across donors. To decide whether each TCR beta V gene segment behaved as functional or pseudogenic, an earlier analysis of some 570 of the donors relied on high-throughput TCR beta sequencing. Alongside the repertoire data, information on donor age, sex, ethnicity and CMV serostatus was compiled. A later genetic analysis used genome-wide SNP genotypes for about three fifths of the 666 donors, treating that subset as a discovery cohort. Every discovery cohort repertoire had been produced on one sequencing platform. HLA typing covered class I and class II loci at four-digit resolution. Typing coverage differed by locus: A, B, C, DRB1 and DQB1 were typed in about 629-640 donors, DQA1 in 500 to 550, DPA1 in nearly 610, and DPB1 in roughly 470. About five DR-DQ haplotypes were treated as single units for association and clustering because of strong linkage in the cohort. On average, around 230,000 unique TCR beta nucleotide sequences were sequenced per donor among a few hundred genotyped donors of the cohort, with roughly a sixth of those sequences being non-productive. What the study reported, not specific to this receptor: Only TCR beta chains were sequenced in this cohort, and the absence of alpha or paired-chain data limited detectable features. Most CMV-associated TCR beta chains appeared to be HLA-restricted in a later analysis, and the HLA associations seemed to be driven largely by CMV exposure. In an earlier analysis of fewer than 700 of the donors, most TCR beta V segments appeared in productive rearrangements about 87% or about 30% of the time, broadly matching IMGT annotations. Most TCR sequences were observed very rarely across donors, whereas some public TCRs were present in many individuals. Compared with the approximately 600-donor mean, donors in an Asian-associated ancestry cluster had fewer N-insertions in productive TCRs, according to a later genetic analysis. In a later genetic analysis, a missense DCLRE1C variant was associated with V-gene and J-gene trimming of TCR beta chains, and the association was replicated in an independent cohort. A later analysis found that TCR association rates varied across HLA loci, with DRB1 alleles showing the most associated TCRs and HLA-C alleles the fewest. Because counts were too low, 15 or so rarely observed V segments, including chromosome 9 orphons, were excluded from the earlier analysis of 587 of the donors. When HLA alleles, especially DR and DQ, strongly co-occurred, TCR associations were difficult to assign to individual alleles. A later analysis associated about 18,000 TCR beta sequences with specific HLA alleles at a false discovery rate of 0.05. Correlated functional status among segregating V segments might reflect linkage disequilibrium, but an unknown experimental factor could not be ruled out. According to a later analysis, parvovirus B19, influenza, CMV and Epstein-Barr virus appeared linked to several top co-occurrence clusters. In the study, around 160 TCR beta chains were listed as associated with cytomegalovirus. HLA typing was unavailable for some donors at each locus, so association tests used only the typed subset. Some IMGT-functional V segments, including TRBV6-2 and TRBV6-3, could not be distinguished by the 87-base-pair reads and were therefore excluded. A group of highly shared sequence variants was considered likely to be a technical artifact of the sequencing pipeline. The authors suggested that the approach could potentially be generalized to other disease states and immunological phenotypes. Compared with equally common non-associated chains, HLA-associated TCR beta chains in a later analysis were more clonally expanded and had lower generation probabilities. A further reported finding was that TCR beta sequences accurately predicted the HLA-A and HLA-B alleles for most subjects in the first cohort. The classifier was reported to diagnose cytomegalovirus status with high specificity and sensitivity in both the original and validation cohorts. Immune exposure information for the cohort was limited to CMV serostatus. In vitro tests confirmed that a few of the cytomegalovirus-associated TCR beta chains recognize cytomegalovirus antigens. Sequencing depth was assumed to be roughly uniform across donors in the presence/absence analyses, though that assumption may not hold.

The cohort comprised 710 or so healthy bone marrow donors. Cohort members were all nominally healthy when sampled, although unrecorded immune exposures were likely present. The donor was CMV seropositive and belonged to the group of 250 to 300 seropositive cohort members. Every donor gave a peripheral blood sample, and the peripheral blood mononuclear cells from that sample were used for TCR beta sequencing. Genomic DNA was extracted from the blood cell samples with the Qiagen DNeasy Blood Extraction Kit. The sequence is built from TRBV13 and TRBJ1-1, with no confidently assigned D gene. The sequence was collected from a girl aged 5-17 years in good health and CMV-seropositive. The sequencing input was PBMCs. The CDR3 reads CASSLVRINTEAFF. The DNA is TGTGCCAGCAGCTTAGTCAGGATTAACACTGAAGCTTTCTTT.